The rows below give T cell receptor beta chains drawn from one sample of a study of blood T cell repertoires in COVID-19. Method: immunoSEQ multiplex PCR; TCRdb's copy keeps in-frame clones and lacks some. This sample has some 180,000 clones, with 84% found just once. Sequenced sample: PBMCs or T cells enriched from blood (not recorded which). These receptors were taken from a woman under 40 who had been exposed to COVID-19. Both conserved end residues are part of each CDR3. D genes are given only for firm matches. Only part of the rows carry a size: once, few, many, or a class if the clone is expanded.

V gene,D gene,J gene,clone size,CDR3 protein,CDR3 DNA
TRBV9,.,TRBJ1-5,.,CASSVGGGGDQPQHF,TGTGCCAGCAGCGTAGGGGGGGGCGGTGATCAGCCCCAGCATTTT
TRBV4-1,.,TRBJ1-1,.,CASSQDPRGTAFF,TGCGCCAGCAGCCAAGATCCGAGGGGGACAGCTTTCTTT
TRBV3-1/TRBV3-2,.,TRBJ1-3,.,CASSQESAGNTIYF,TGTGCCAGCAGCCAAGAGAGCGCTGGAAACACCATATATTTT
TRBV7-2,.,TRBJ2-3,.,CASSRRGSADTQYF,TGTGCCAGCAGCCGCCGGGGGTCGGCAGATACGCAGTATTTT
TRBV9,.,TRBJ1-2,.,CASSVSSDGYTF,TGTGCCAGCAGCGTGAGTAGTGATGGCTACACCTTC
TRBV13,TRBD1,TRBJ1-1,few,CASSSGQGGEAFF,TGTGCCAGCAGCTCTGGACAGGGGGGCGAAGCTTTCTTT
TRBV7-8,TRBD1,TRBJ1-2,.,CASSLMTGGVTLYGYTF,TGTGCCAGCAGCTTAATGACAGGGGGCGTTACTCTCTATGGCTACACCTTC
TRBV27,.,TRBJ2-7,.,CASSLSLTYYEQYF,TGTGCCAGCAGTTTGAGTCTGACTTACTACGAGCAGTACTTC
TRBV7-9,TRBD1,TRBJ2-7,.,CASSRGTGAFYEQYF,TGTGCCAGCAGCAGGGGGACAGGGGCGTTCTACGAGCAGTACTTC
TRBV19,TRBD1,TRBJ1-3,.,CASGDSLDSGNTIYF,TGTGCCAGCGGGGACAGCCTAGACTCTGGAAACACCATATATTTT
TRBV7-2,.,TRBJ1-4,.,CASSPRPGGEKLFF,TGTGCCAGCAGCCCCCGACCGGGGGGTGAAAAACTGTTTTTT
TRBV4-2,.,TRBJ1-5,.,CASSHTYTGTPNQPQHF,TGTGCCAGCAGCCACACTTACACCGGGACACCCAATCAGCCCCAGCATTTT
TRBV29-1,TRBD1,TRBJ1-5,.,CSVRQGSQPQHF,TGCAGCGTTCGACAGGGTAGTCAGCCCCAGCATTTT
TRBV19,.,TRBJ2-5,.,CASTPPGHKETQYF,TGTGCCAGTACTCCTCCGGGACACAAAGAGACCCAGTACTTC
TRBV24-1,.,TRBJ2-1,.,CATSVGHHNEQFF,TGTGCCACCAGTGTGGGACACCACAATGAGCAGTTCTTC
TRBV7-2,TRBD1,TRBJ2-1,once,CASSLRQGAAGEQFF,TGTGCCAGCAGCTTGCGGCAGGGGGCAGCGGGTGAGCAGTTCTTC
TRBV18,.,TRBJ2-2,once,CASYGNSGGELFF,TGTGCCAGCTACGGGAACTCTGGCGGGGAGCTGTTTTTT